The present TCR beta chain was sequenced within a study of T cells after posttransplantation cyclophosphamide. General study points: Donor-recipient repertoire similarity was low at 1-2 months, rising over year one. Recipient CMV seropositivity and CMV reactivation strongly tracked TRB clonality. Blood and skin or GI T cell repertoires showed limited TRB overlap.

Ten or more counts support this clone. The antigen is not known. Germline V CDR1 and CDR2: MDHEN, SYDVKM. The V and J ends lost 7 bases and 0 bases respectively, with 15 bases between them. There are 15 residues in the CDR3. This related bone marrow graft donor gave peripheral blood on the day of marrow donation. Clones were sequenced by immunoSEQ multiplex PCR, and TCRdb holds only the in-frame ones, with some missing. This sample carries about 30,000 clones, none of them present only once. This sequence was found in a woman in her sixties in good health, CMV-negative, and a related stem cell transplant donor. The V and J genes are TRBV28 and TRBJ1-1, with D perhaps matching TRBD1 (5 bases). The sequencing input was PBMCs. CDR3 nucleotide sequence: TGTGCCAGCACCGGGGGTGGGGGAATGAACACTGAAGCTTTCTTT. It codes for CASTGGGGMNTEAFF.